These 17 T cell receptor beta chains came from one sample sequenced in a study of blood T cell repertoires in COVID-19. Generated by immunoSEQ multiplex PCR, the TCRdb table keeps only in-frame clones and is missing some. Seen here are a few hundred thousand clones, roughly 80% observed once, and the top ten hold around 3.3%. Sequencing was done on a sample of peripheral blood. The origin of the receptors is a woman aged 18-29 years with acute or convalescent COVID-19.

The chain recombines TRBV4-1 with TRBJ2-6; D unresolved. CDR1 MGHRA and CDR2 YSYEKL come from the germline V gene. Trimming pared 4 bases from V and 0 bases from J, leaving 10 bases between. There are 16 residues in the CDR3. The CDR3 sequence: CASSPEASSGANVLTF. The DNA for the CDR3 is TGCGCCAGCAGCCCGGAAGCGAGCTCTGGGGCCAACGTCCTGACTTTC.

This chain uses TRBV4-1 with TRBJ2-2; TRBD2 might be the D (5 bases). V shed 1 base and J shed 1 base, with 13 bases lying between them. There are 17 residues in the CDR3. Germline V gives CDR1 MGHRA, CDR2 YSYEKL. The CDR3 loop is CASSQGVIRGNTGELFF. The CDR3 DNA reads TGCGCCAGCAGCCAAGGGGTCATACGGGGGAACACCGGGGAGCTGTTTTTT.

This clone was counted a few times. V and J are TRBV6-5 and TRBJ1-3; D perhaps matches TRBD1 (5 bases). V was cut by 6 bases and J by 4 bases, with 16 bases left in between. This CDR3 is built from 15 residues. The germline CDR1 and CDR2 sequences are MNHEY and SVGAGI. Here the CDR3 DNA reads TGTGCCAGCAGGGACACGGGAGGAGCCGGAAACACCATATATTTT. It translates to CASRDTGGAGNTIYF.

The chain has TRBV5-4 and TRBJ2-2; TRBD2 matches at 10 bases. Germline trimming cut 3 bases from V and 5 bases from J; bases unmatched to any gene: 7. The CDR3 has 16 residues. Per germline, CDR1 SGHNT and CDR2 YYREEE (reference sequence). Here the CDR3 reads CASSWGSSGGTGELFF. The CDR3 DNA follows: TGTGCCAGCAGCTGGGGATCTAGCGGGGGTACCGGGGAGCTGTTTTTT.

The gene calls are TRBV4-1 and TRBJ2-2; D not resolved. There are 14 residues in the CDR3. Germline V gives CDR1 MGHRA, CDR2 YSYEKL. Trimming took 0 bases from V and 5 from J, leaving 7 bases between them. The CDR3 DNA follows: TGCGCCAGCAGCCAAGATCTCTCGACCGGGGAGCTGTTTTTT. The encoded protein is CASSQDLSTGELFF.

The CDR3 nucleotides read TGTGCCAGCAGTTTGGCTAGCGGGTCCTACAATGAGCAGTTCTTC. It codes for CASSLASGSYNEQFF. V gene TRBV6-5 combines with J gene TRBJ2-1; 8 positions match TRBD2. The CDR3 is 15 residues long. Germline V CDR1 and CDR2: MNHEY, SVGAGI. Trimming cost V 4 bases and J 1 base; bases outside gene matches: 3.

J is TRBJ2-3 and V is TRBV6-4; TRBD2 matches at 8 bases. The CDR3 sequence is 17 residues long. Per the germline V gene, CDR1 is MRHNA and CDR2 is SNTAGT. V dropped 6 bases and J dropped 3; count of bases not matched to a gene: 14. In DNA, the CDR3 is TGTGCCAGCAGCCCCACCGACACCTTAGCGGGGACAGATACGCAGTATTTT. Translation: CASSPTDTLAGTDTQYF.

The rearrangement links TRBV15 to TRBJ2-3, with 12 bases identical to TRBD2. V was pared by 2 bases and J by 2 bases, with 8 bases of the junction left unmatched. Germline V lookup: CDR1 LNHNV, CDR2 YYDKDF (reference sequence). This CDR3 is 18 amino acids long. For the CDR3, the DNA is TGTGCCACCAGCAGAAAACAACTAGCGGGAGGATTCACAGATACGCAGTATTTT. It specifies CATSRKQLAGGFTDTQYF.

This clone was seen just once. The chain is built from TRBV10-1 and TRBJ2-7; TRBD1 might be the D (6 bases). Germline CDR1 and CDR2: WNHNN and SYGVQD (reference sequence). CDR3 size: 15 residues. V lost 3 bases to trimming and J lost 4 bases, with 16 bases between them. CDR3 nucleotide sequence: TGCGCCAGCAGTGAAAGTCAGGGGACCTCTTACGAGCAGTACTTC. Protein sequence: CASSESQGTSYEQYF.

The CDR3 loop reads CASRAAASSYEQYF. In DNA, the CDR3 is TGTGCCAGCAGGGCGGCGGCGAGCTCCTACGAGCAGTACTTC. The rearrangement links TRBV6-5 to TRBJ2-7; unclear D gene. The CDR3 runs 14 residues. CDR1 and CDR2 from the germline V gene are MNHEY and SVGAGI. V gave up 6 bases and J gave up 0 bases, with 12 bases separating them.

This sequence joins TRBV4-3 and TRBJ1-4, with D perhaps matching TRBD1 (6 bases). Germline CDR1 LGHNA, CDR2 YSLEER. There are 17 residues in the CDR3. V was clipped by 0 bases and J by 7 bases, with 18 bases between them. The CDR3 protein is CASSQDFVARGREKLFF. In nucleotides, the CDR3 is TGCGCCAGCAGCCAAGATTTCGTGGCCAGGGGTCGTGAAAAACTGTTTTTT.

This clone was recorded many times. The J gene is TRBJ2-7, the V gene TRBV6-2 or TRBV6-3, with TRBD1 matching over 7 bases. CDR1 and CDR2 from the germline V gene are MNHEY and SVGEGT. The CDR3 length is 15 residues. V lost 4 bases and J lost 1; bases outside the gene matches: 7. CDR3 nucleotide sequence: TGTGCCAGCAGTTGGGGCTCAGGGGGTTCCTACGAGCAGTACTTC. Its protein product is CASSWGSGGSYEQYF.

The count of this clone is one. The V gene is TRBV7-2, the J gene TRBJ1-2, with D perhaps matching TRBD1 (5 bases). In germline, CDR1 is SGHTA, CDR2 FQGNSA. The CDR3 totals 16 residues. With 1 base removed from V and 6 bases from J, the gap between germline ends came to 18 bases. The CDR3 region has the DNA TGTGCCAGCAGCTTAGTTTTAGACACCACGGGGGATGGCTACACCTTC. This sequence encodes CASSLVLDTTGDGYTF.

This chain links TRBV29-1 with TRBJ2-7, with D possibly TRBD2 on 5 matching bases. The CDR3 length is 17 residues. Per the germline V gene, CDR1 is SQVTM and CDR2 is ANQGSEA. Trimming stripped 4 bases from V and 4 bases from J, with 26 bases between. In DNA form, the CDR3 reads TGCAGCGTTGTTATCGCCCTCACCCCGCCTCGGGATTACGAGCAGTACTTC. This codes for CSVVIALTPPRDYEQYF.

J is TRBJ2-7 and V is TRBV5-1, with TRBD1 as a possible D gene (6 bases). The CDR3 extends over 14 amino acids. CDR1 is SGHRS and CDR2 is YFSETQ in the germline V gene. Trimming removed 0 bases at V and 2 bases at J, with 9 bases between. The CDR3 sequence is CASSLVQGTYEQYF. Here the CDR3 DNA reads TGCGCCAGCAGCTTGGTACAGGGTACCTACGAGCAGTACTTC.

The J gene is TRBJ2-3, the V gene TRBV10-3; D remains ambiguous. The CDR3 covers 14 residues. Germline assignment: CDR1 ENHRY and CDR2 SYGVKD. V shed 6 bases and J shed 0 bases, with 10 bases lying between them. CDR3 coding DNA: TGTGCCATCAGGCCGGCGGCTAGCACAGATACGCAGTATTTT. Translating it yields CAIRPAASTDTQYF.

This clone was seen at least ten times. The chain combines TRBV10-2 with TRBJ1-5; 7 bases align to TRBD1. Germline CDR1 is WSHSY and CDR2 is SAAADI. The length of the CDR3 is 12 residues. V trimming: 10 bases; J trimming: 2 bases; junction bases outside the gene matches: 2. CDR3: CATGTGNQPQHF. CDR3 DNA: TGCGCCACCGGGACAGGCAATCAGCCCCAGCATTTT.